Listed below are T cell receptor beta chains from one sample, sequenced in a study of regulatory T cells in long-lasting Graves disease. Each CDR3 protein is one row after TCRdb ran MiXCR on the multiplex PCR reads. The sample has a few hundred thousand distinct CDR3 sequences, approximately 16% seen once. This sample was also put to use in a study of T cells in Graves' hyperthyroidism and ophthalmopathy.

Sequencing used peripheral blood mononuclear cells (PBMCs), obtained at new diagnosis, from a patient treated with antithyroid drugs. These receptor sequences come from a man aged 40-50 years with Graves disease. Each CDR3 is given without its conserved first and last residue. D genes are given only for firm matches.

d_call: NA; v_call: TRBV5-1; cdr3_aa: ASSLVYHAGTGELF
d_call: TRBD2; v_call: TRBV15; cdr3_aa: ATSRDLASGDYTQY
d_call: TRBD2; v_call: TRBV30; cdr3_aa: ASNRGGRLDTGELF
d_call: NA; v_call: TRBV9; cdr3_aa: ASSGGPGYGYT
d_call: TRBD1; v_call: TRBV28; cdr3_aa: ASSLPGGMNEKLF
d_call: NA; v_call: TRBV24-1; cdr3_aa: ATWQNLYSNQPQH
d_call: NA; v_call: TRBV7-3; cdr3_aa: ASSLSGNMEQF
d_call: NA; v_call: TRBV27; cdr3_aa: ASSLKAGWGQAKNIQY
d_call: NA; v_call: TRBV5-1; cdr3_aa: ASSFDPTLIRTGANVLT
d_call: NA; v_call: TRBV2; cdr3_aa: ASSERPVPTLH
d_call: NA; v_call: TRBV28; cdr3_aa: ASTGGYTEAF
d_call: NA; v_call: TRBV5-1; cdr3_aa: ASSRQGQGTGELF
d_call: TRBD1; v_call: TRBV7-9; cdr3_aa: ASRLGQGSHEQY
d_call: NA; v_call: TRBV6-1; cdr3_aa: ASSLFGGGRLETQY
d_call: TRBD1; v_call: TRBV10-3; cdr3_aa: AILAGTGSNYEQY
d_call: NA; v_call: TRBV5-1; cdr3_aa: ASSPRGFSTDTQY
d_call: NA; v_call: TRBV19; cdr3_aa: ASSIQNRQETQY
d_call: TRBD1; v_call: TRBV2; cdr3_aa: ASSTGGQPQH
d_call: TRBD2; v_call: TRBV4-1; cdr3_aa: ASREQAGLAVYEQY
d_call: TRBD1; v_call: TRBV28; cdr3_aa: ASSPGDRPYGYT
d_call: NA; v_call: TRBV28; cdr3_aa: ASRQFPRSYEQY
d_call: NA; v_call: TRBV5-5; cdr3_aa: ASRQGGYGNQPQH
d_call: NA; v_call: TRBV7-9; cdr3_aa: ASSPRQDLNTEAF
d_call: TRBD1; v_call: TRBV2; cdr3_aa: ASGFGQGADEQY
d_call: TRBD1; v_call: TRBV4-1; cdr3_aa: ASRPPGQGAVGEKLF
d_call: NA; v_call: TRBV29-1; cdr3_aa: SVVVNTLDYGYT
d_call: NA; v_call: TRBV12-3/TRBV12-4; cdr3_aa: ASSLGAARQETQY